This TCR beta chain was sequenced in a study of cytomegalovirus exposure and HLA in healthy donors. The PCR had 60 Vbeta and 13 Jbeta primers. Libraries were prepared by immunoSEQ multiplex PCR; TCRdb keeps only in-frame clonotypes and omits some of them. The repertoire has tens of thousands of clones, around 82% of them found once; the top ten carry 7.5% to 9%. CDR1 is SQVTM, CDR2 ANQGSEA, per germline. CDR3 length equals 12 residues. Trimming removed 5 bases at V and 5 bases at J, with 9 bases between. This clone has only one observation. The source is a man between 18 and 29 years old in good health and CMV-seropositive. This chain uses TRBV29-1 with TRBJ2-2; the D gene is possibly TRBD1 (5 bases). Sequencing was carried out using PBMCs. CDR3 loop: CSVRQGTGELFF. The DNA of the CDR3 is TGCAGCGTTAGGCAGGGAACCGGGGAGCTGTTTTTT.